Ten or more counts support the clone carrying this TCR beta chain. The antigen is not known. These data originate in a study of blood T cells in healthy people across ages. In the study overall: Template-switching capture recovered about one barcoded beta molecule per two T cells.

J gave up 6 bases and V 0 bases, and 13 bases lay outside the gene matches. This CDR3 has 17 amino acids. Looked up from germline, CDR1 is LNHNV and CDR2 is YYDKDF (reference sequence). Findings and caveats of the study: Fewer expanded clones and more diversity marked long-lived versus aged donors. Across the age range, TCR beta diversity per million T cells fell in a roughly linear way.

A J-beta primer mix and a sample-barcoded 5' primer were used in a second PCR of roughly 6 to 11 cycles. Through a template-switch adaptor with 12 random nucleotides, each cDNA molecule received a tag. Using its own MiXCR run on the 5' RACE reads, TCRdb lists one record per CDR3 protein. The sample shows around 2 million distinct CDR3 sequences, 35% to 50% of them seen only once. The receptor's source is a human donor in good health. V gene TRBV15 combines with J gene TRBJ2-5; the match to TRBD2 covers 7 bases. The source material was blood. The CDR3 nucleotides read TGTGCCACCAGCAGAGACCCCCCTGGGGGGGACCGGCAGACCCAGTACTTC. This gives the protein CATSRDPPGGDRQTQYF.